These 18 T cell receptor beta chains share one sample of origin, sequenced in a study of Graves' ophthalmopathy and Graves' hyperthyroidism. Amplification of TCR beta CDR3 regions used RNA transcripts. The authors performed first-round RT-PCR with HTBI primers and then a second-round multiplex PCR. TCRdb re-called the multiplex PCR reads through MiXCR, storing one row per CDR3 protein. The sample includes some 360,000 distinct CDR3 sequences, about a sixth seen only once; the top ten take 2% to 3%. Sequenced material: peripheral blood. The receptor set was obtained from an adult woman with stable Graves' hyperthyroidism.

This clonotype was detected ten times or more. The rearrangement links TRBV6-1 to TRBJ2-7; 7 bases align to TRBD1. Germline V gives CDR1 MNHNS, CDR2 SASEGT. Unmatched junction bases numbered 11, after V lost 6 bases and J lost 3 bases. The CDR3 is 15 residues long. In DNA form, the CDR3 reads TGTGCCAGCAGCGCTCCGGGACAGCGGAACTACGAGCAGTACTTC. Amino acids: CASSAPGQRNYEQYF.

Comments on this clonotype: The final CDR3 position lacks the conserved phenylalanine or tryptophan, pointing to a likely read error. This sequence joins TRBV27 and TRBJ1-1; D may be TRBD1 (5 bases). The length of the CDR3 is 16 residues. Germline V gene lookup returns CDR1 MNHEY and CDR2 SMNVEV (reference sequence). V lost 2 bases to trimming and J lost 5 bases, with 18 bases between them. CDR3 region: CASSLPRQGRTTEAFY. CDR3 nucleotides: TGTGCCAGCAGTTTACCCCGTCAGGGTAGGACAACTGAAGCTTTCTAT.

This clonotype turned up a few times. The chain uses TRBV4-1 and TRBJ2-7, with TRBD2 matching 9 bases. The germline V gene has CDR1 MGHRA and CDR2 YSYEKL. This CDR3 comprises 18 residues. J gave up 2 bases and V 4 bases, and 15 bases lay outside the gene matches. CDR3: CASSLGTSHTTPPYEQYF. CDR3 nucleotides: TGCGCCAGCAGCCTAGGGACTAGCCATACAACTCCACCCTACGAGCAGTACTTC.

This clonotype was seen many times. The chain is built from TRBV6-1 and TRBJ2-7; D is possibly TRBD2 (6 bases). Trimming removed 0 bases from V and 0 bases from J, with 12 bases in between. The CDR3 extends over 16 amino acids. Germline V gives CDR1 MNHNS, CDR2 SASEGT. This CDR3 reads CASSEAFSGASYEQYF. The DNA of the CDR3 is TGTGCCAGCAGTGAAGCGTTTAGCGGAGCCTCCTACGAGCAGTACTTC.

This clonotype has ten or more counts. The CDR3 nucleotides read TGTGCCAGCAGCGTAGGCGGGAAGGGTCAAGAGACCCAGTACTTC. It specifies CASSVGGKGQETQYF. The rearrangement links TRBV9 to TRBJ2-5, with a possible D match to TRBD2 (6 bases). Trimming left V 0 bases short and J 2 bases short, with 11 bases between. CDR3 size: 15 residues. CDR1 and CDR2 (germline): SGDLS, YYNGEE. The entire variable domain, with the rest obtained from reference TRBV9 and TRBJ2-5, is as follows: DSGVTQTPKHLITATGQRVTLRCSPRSGDLSVYWYQQSLDQGLQFLIQYYNGEERAKGNILERFSAQQFPDLHSELNLSSLELGDSALYFCASSVGGKGQETQYFGPGTRLLVL.

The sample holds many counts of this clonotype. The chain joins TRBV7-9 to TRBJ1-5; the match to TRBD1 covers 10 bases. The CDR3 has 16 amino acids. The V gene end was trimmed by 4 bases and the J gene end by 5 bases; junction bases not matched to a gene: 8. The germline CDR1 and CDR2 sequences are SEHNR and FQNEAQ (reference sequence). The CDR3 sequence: CASSSLGTGVDQPQHF. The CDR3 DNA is TGTGCCAGCAGCTCCTTGGGGACAGGGGTCGATCAGCCCCAGCATTTT.

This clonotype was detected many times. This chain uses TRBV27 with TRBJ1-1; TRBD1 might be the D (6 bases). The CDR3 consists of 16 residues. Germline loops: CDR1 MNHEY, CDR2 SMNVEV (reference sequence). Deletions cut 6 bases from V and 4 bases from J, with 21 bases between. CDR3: CASRPMGGPLGTEAFF. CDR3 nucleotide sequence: TGTGCCAGCAGACCCATGGGGGGGCCGCTTGGCACTGAAGCTTTCTTT.

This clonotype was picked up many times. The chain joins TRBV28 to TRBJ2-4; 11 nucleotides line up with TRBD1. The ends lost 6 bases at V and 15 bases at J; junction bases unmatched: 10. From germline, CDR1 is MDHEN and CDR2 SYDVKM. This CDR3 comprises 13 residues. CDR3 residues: CASRTGTGGFPYF. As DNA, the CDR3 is TGTGCCAGCAGAACCGGGACAGGGGGTTTTCCGTACTTC.

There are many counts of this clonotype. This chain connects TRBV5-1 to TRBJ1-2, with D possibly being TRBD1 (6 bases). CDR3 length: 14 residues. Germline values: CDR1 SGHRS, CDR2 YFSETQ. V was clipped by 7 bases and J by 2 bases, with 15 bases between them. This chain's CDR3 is CASQTGTTNYGYTF. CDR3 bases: TGCGCCAGCCAGACCGGGACAACCAACTATGGCTACACCTTC. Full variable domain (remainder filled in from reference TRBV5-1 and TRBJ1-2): KAGVTQTPRYLIKTRGQQVTLSCSPISGHRSVSWYQQTPGQGLQFLFEYFSETQRNKGNFPGRFSGRQFSNSRSEMNVSTLELGDSALYLCASQTGTTNYGYTFGSGTRLTVV.

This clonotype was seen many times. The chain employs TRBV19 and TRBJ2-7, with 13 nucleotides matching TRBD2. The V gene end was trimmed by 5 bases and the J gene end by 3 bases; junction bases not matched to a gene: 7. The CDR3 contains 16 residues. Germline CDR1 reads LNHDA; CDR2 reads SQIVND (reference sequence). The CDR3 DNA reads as TGTGCCAGTAGTCCCGGGACTAGCGGGATCAACTACGAGCAGTACTTC. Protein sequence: CASSPGTSGINYEQYF.

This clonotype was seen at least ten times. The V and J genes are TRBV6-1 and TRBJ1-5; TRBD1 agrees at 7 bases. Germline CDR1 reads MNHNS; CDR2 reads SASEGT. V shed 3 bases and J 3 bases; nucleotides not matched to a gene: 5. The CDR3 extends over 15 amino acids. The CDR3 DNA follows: TGTGCCAGCAGTGAGGGTACAGGGGTCAATCAGCCCCAGCATTTT. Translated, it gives CASSEGTGVNQPQHF.

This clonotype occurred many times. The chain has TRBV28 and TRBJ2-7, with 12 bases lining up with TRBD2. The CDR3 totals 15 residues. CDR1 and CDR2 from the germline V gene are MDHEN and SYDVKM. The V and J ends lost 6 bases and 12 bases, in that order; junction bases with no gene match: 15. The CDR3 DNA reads TGTGCCAGCAGCCCTCACCGGACTAGCGGGACAAAACGGTACTTC. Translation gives CASSPHRTSGTKRYF.

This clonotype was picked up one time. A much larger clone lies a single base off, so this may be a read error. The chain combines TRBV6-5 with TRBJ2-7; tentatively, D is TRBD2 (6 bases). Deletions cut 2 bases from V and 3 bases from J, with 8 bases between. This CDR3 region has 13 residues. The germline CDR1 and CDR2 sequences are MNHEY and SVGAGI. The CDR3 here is CASSYGGFYEQYV. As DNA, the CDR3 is TGTGCCAGCAGTTACGGGGGGTTCTACGAGCAGTACGTC.

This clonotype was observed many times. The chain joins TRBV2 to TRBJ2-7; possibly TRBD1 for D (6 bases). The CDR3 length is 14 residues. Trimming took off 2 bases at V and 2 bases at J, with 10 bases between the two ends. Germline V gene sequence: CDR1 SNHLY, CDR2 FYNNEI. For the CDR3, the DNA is TGTGCCAGCAGTGAACAGGGGCTGGCCTACGAGCAGTACTTC. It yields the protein CASSEQGLAYEQYF.

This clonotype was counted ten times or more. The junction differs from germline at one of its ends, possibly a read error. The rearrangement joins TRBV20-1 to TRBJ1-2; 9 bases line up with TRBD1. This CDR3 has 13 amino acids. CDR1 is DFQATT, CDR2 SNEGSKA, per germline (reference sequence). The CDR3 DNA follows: TGCAGTGCCAGAGGACAGGGGAACGATGGCTACACCTTC. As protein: CSARGQGNDGYTF.

The CDR3 loop reads CATAGSEAFF. CDR3 DNA sequence: TGCGCCACCGCAGGGTCTGAAGCTTTCTTT. V usage is TRBV10-2 and J usage is TRBJ1-1; D is possibly TRBD1 (5 bases). Trimming cost V 10 bases and J 6 bases, with 9 bases left between them. From germline, CDR1 is WSHSY and CDR2 SAAADI. The CDR3 loop spans 10 amino acids.

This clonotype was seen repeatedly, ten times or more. In DNA form, the CDR3 reads TGTGCCAGCAGTTTAGGCCGACTAGCCCAGTACTTC. As protein: CASSLGRLAQYF. The gene calls are TRBV28 and TRBJ2-5; TRBD2 is a possible D gene (6 bases). V gave up 2 bases and J gave up 9 bases, with 10 bases separating them. The germline V gene has CDR1 MDHEN and CDR2 SYDVKM. CDR3 size: 12 residues.

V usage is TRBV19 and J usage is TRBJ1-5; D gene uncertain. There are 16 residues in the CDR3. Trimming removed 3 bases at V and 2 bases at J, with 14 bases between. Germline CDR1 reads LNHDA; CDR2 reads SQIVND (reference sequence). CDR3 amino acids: CASSMVRARGNQPQHF. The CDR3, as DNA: TGTGCCAGTAGTATGGTCCGGGCCCGGGGCAATCAGCCCCAGCATTTT.